A single sample is the source of the 9 T cell receptor beta chains below, sequenced in a study of T-cell reconstitution after alpha-beta-depleted transplantation in children. Molecular barcoding with unique molecular identifiers was used for the TCRbeta library. TCRdb reprocessed the PCR reads with MiXCR, giving one entry per CDR3 protein. The sample includes more than 200,000 distinct CDR3 sequences, over 20% of them seen just once. The material sequenced was PBMCs, taken before TCRalphabeta/CD19-depleted stem cell transplant. These receptors were collected from a girl aged 2-15 years with Fanconi anemia, due to receive a stem cell transplant.

There are many counts of this clonotype. J is TRBJ2-3 and V is TRBV12-3 or TRBV12-4, with D hard to call. CDR3 length: 14 residues. The ends were cut back, 1 base at V and 2 bases at J, with 7 bases in the middle. The CDR3 bases are TGTGCCAGCAGTTTAGAAGGATTCACAGATACGCAGTATTTT. It translates to CASSLEGFTDTQYF.

The table lists this clonotype with a few counts. This chain connects TRBV12-3 or TRBV12-4 to TRBJ2-2; tentatively, D is TRBD2 (5 bases). V dropped 6 bases and J dropped 6 bases, with 11 bases sitting between them. The CDR3 has 13 residues. The CDR3 coding sequence is TGTGCCAGCAGGAACGAGGGTCCCGGGGAGCTGTTTTTT. It is translated as CASRNEGPGELFF.

This clonotype was counted only a few times. J is TRBJ1-1 and V is TRBV7-9; TRBD1 might be the D (6 bases). Looked up from germline, CDR1 is SEHNR and CDR2 is FQNEAQ (reference sequence). This CDR3 is 15 amino acids long. V dropped 6 bases and J dropped 3 bases, with 17 bases sitting between them. The CDR3 region is CASREYRVGDTEAFF. CDR3 nucleotide sequence: TGTGCCAGCAGGGAATACAGGGTCGGGGACACTGAAGCTTTCTTT.

In its sample, this clonotype was seen a few times. This chain joins TRBV7-2 and TRBJ2-1, with 8 bases identical to TRBD2. Germline lookup yields CDR1 SGHTA and CDR2 FQGNSA. Trimming at V came to 4 bases and at J to 15 bases, leaving 8 bases not matched to a gene. The CDR3 runs to 12 residues. The CDR3, as DNA: TGTGCCAGCAGCTCTCCGGGACTAGGGCTGTTCTTC. Translated, it gives CASSSPGLGLFF.

This clonotype was counted only a few times. This rearrangement joins TRBV29-1 to TRBJ1-2; unclear D gene. Germline V gives CDR1 SQVTM, CDR2 ANQGSEA. The V end lost 4 bases, the J end lost 5 bases, and 14 bases lay between the germline ends. This CDR3 spans 13 amino acids. CDR3 in amino acids: CSVATVSWYGYTF. The DNA of the CDR3 is TGCAGCGTTGCGACGGTGTCGTGGTATGGCTACACCTTC.

This clonotype was seen a few times. The chain couples TRBV12-3 or TRBV12-4 to TRBJ2-1, with D possibly matching TRBD1 (5 bases). This CDR3 comprises 13 residues. V gave up 6 bases and J gave up 7 bases, with 13 bases separating them. For the CDR3, the DNA is TGTGCCAGCAGGCCTTCTCCAGGGAATGAGCAGTTCTTC. Its translation is CASRPSPGNEQFF.

This clonotype was observed many times. The genes are TRBV12-3 or TRBV12-4 and TRBJ1-3; no clear D. V lost 3 bases, J lost 0 bases, and 12 bases lay in between. The CDR3 spans 16 residues. The CDR3 loop reads CASSLGPVLSGNTIYF. The CDR3 DNA follows: TGTGCCAGCAGTTTGGGCCCGGTACTCTCTGGAAACACCATATATTTT.

In this sample, this clonotype turned up many times. This chain uses TRBV29-1 with TRBJ2-3, with 9 bases fitting TRBD2. V trimming: 4 bases; J trimming: 0 bases; junction bases outside the gene matches: 8. Germline values: CDR1 SQVTM, CDR2 ANQGSEA. The CDR3 sequence is 16 residues long. CDR3 residues: CSVVSLAGVSTDTQYF. CDR3 DNA: TGCAGCGTTGTGTCGTTAGCGGGGGTGAGCACAGATACGCAGTATTTT.

The gene calls are TRBV7-9 and TRBJ2-3, with unresolved D. The CDR3 totals 14 residues. Germline loops: CDR1 SEHNR, CDR2 FQNEAQ (reference sequence). V was pared by 5 bases and J by 5 bases, with 14 bases between. Here the CDR3 reads CASSHPTVRDTQYF. CDR3 DNA sequence: TGTGCCAGCAGCCACCCAACAGTTAGAGATACGCAGTATTTT.